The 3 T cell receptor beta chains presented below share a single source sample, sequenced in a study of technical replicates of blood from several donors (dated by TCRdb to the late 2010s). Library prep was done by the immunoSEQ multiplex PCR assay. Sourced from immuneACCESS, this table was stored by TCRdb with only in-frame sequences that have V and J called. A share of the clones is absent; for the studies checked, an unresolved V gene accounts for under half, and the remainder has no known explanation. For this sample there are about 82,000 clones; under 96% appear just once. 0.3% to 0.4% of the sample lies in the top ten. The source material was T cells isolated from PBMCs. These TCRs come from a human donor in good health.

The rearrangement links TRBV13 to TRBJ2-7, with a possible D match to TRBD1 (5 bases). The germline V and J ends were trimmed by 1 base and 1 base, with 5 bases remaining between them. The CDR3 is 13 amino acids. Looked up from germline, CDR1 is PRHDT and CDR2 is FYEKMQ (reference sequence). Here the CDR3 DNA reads TGTGCCAGCAGCTTAGAGGGGTCCTACGAGCAGTACTTC. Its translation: CASSLEGSYEQYF.

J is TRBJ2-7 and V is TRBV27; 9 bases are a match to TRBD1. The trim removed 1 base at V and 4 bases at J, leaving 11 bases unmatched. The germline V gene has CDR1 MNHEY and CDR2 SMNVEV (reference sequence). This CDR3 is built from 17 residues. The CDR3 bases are TGTGCCAGCAGTTTATTTGGACGCGGGACAGGGCGATACGAGCAGTACTTC. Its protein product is CASSLFGRGTGRYEQYF.

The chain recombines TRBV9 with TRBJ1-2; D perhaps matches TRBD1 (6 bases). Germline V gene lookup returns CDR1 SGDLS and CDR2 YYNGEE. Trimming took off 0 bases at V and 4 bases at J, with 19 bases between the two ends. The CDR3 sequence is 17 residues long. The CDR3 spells CASSVGLEGGAGYGYTF. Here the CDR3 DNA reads TGTGCCAGCAGCGTAGGGTTGGAGGGGGGGGCTGGCTATGGCTACACCTTC.